The clone carrying this TCR beta chain was observed a handful of times. Each CDR3 protein is one row after TCRdb ran MiXCR on the 5' RACE reads. The top ten clones hold around a quarter of a sample with a few hundred thousand distinct CDR3 sequences, roughly 3.5% of them seen once. The data were taken from a study of T cells after yellow fever vaccination. The germline V gene encodes CDR1 LGHNA and CDR2 YSLEER. The V end was cut by 4 bases, the J end by 4 bases, with 13 bases between. The CDR3 spans 14 residues. This sequence was found in a man aged 18 to 29 who received the YFV17D yellow fever vaccine. The chain carries TRBV4-3 and TRBJ1-1; D unclear. The sequencing used PBMCs, collected on the day of the yellow fever booster vaccination. In DNA form, the CDR3 reads TGCGCCAGCAGCCTCGCCCGACAAACCACTGAAGCTTTCTTT. It is translated as CASSLARQTTEAFF.